The clone carrying this TCR beta chain was seen only a few times. This record belongs to a study of shared clonotypes between healthy human individuals. Once extracted for a subset, genomic DNA was divided evenly among several immunoSEQ plates. The authors sequenced unsorted PBMC DNA on ten immunoSEQ deep assay plates. Profiling relied on immunoSEQ multiplex PCR, and the TCRdb table lists in-frame clones only, not all of them. The repertoire includes more than 450,000 clones, approximately 79% of them detected once, and 10% to 15% sits in the top ten. The ends were cut back, 3 bases at V and 2 bases at J, with 6 bases in the middle. The germline CDR1 and CDR2 sequences are KGHSH and LQKENI. The CDR3 loop spans 13 amino acids. All donors were healthy HIV-negative adults lacking recent acute infections or vaccinations.

Material: PBMCs. The receptor was isolated from a woman aged 40-49 years in good health. Some clones in this sample may be carry-over from other donors' samples. V is TRBV18 and J is TRBJ2-3; unclear D gene. CDR3 sequence reads: CASSPLITDTQYF. The CDR3 nucleotides are TGTGCCAGCTCACCCCTGATCACAGATACGCAGTATTTT. Together with reference TRBV18 and TRBJ2-3, the CDR3 gives the full variable domain: NAGVMQNPRHLVRRRGQEARLRCSPMKGHSHVYWYRQLPEEGLKFMVYLQKENIIDESGMPKERFSAEFPKEGPSILRIQQVVRGDSAAYFCASSPLITDTQYFGPGTRLTVL.